Detailed here is one TCR beta chain. These data belong to a study of blood T cell repertoires in COVID-19. The wider study: Acute and convalescent COVID-19 samples came from the United States, Italy and Spain. PBMCs, B-cell-depleted T cells, or T cells were the source of the cDNA or gDNA that made up the material.

The CDR3 has 17 amino acids. The trim removed 3 bases at V and 2 bases at J, leaving 12 bases unmatched. Germline loops: CDR1 LNHNV, CDR2 YYDKDF (reference sequence). Original methodology: For nucleated cells, counts were estimated from reference gene primer amplification. Here immunoSEQ multiplex PCR was the method, and the copy in TCRdb shows in-frame clones only, minus some. From that table come the V and J calls and clone size; the DNA was used to work out D and trimming. Of 65,000 to 85,000 clones listed, about 93% are singletons. This sequence originates from a human donor in a cohort sampled during active COVID-19. The sample was peripheral blood. This rearrangement joins TRBV15 to TRBJ1-2; 7 bases match TRBD1. The CDR3 nucleotides are TGTGCCACCAGCAGTTCGGGGCGAACGGGACAGAACTATGGCTACACCTTC. It translates to CATSSSGRTGQNYGYTF.